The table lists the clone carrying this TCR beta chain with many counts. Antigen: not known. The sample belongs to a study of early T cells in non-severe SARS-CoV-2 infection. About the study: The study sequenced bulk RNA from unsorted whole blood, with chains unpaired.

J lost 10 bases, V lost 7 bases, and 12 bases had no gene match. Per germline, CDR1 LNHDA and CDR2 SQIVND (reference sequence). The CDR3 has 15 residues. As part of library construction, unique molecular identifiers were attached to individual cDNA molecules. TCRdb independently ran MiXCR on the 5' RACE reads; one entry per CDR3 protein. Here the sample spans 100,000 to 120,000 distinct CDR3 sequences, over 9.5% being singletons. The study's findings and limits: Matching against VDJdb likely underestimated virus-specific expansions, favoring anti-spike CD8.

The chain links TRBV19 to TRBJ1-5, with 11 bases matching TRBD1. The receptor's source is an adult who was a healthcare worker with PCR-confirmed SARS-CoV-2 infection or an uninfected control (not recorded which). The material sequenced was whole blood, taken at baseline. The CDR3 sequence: CASTLTGTGGRPQHF. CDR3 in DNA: TGTGCCAGTACCTTGACCGGGACAGGGGGGAGACCCCAGCATTTT.